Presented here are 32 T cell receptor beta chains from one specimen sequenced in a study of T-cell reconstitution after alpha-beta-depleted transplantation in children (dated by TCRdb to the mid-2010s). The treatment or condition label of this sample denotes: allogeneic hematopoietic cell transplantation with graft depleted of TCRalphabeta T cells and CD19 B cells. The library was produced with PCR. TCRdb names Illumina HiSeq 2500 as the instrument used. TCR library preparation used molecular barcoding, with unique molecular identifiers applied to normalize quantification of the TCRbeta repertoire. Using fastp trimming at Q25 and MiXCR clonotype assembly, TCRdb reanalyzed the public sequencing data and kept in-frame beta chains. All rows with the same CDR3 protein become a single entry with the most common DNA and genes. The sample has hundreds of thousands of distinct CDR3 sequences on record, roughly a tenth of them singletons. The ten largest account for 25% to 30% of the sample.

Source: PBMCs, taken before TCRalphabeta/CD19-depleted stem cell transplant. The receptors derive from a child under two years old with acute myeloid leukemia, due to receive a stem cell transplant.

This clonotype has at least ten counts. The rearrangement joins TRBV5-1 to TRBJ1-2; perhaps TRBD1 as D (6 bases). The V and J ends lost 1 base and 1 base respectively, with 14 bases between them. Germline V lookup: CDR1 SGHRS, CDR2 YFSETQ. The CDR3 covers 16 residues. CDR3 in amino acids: CASSLTYGGVNYGYTF. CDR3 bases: TGCGCCAGCAGCTTGACATATGGGGGCGTTAACTATGGCTACACCTTC.

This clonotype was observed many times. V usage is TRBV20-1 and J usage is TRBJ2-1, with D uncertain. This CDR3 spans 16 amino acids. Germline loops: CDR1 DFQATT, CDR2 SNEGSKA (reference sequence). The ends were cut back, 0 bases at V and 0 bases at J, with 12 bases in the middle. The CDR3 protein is CSARDPALSSYNEQFF. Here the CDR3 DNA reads TGCAGTGCTAGAGATCCAGCCCTTAGCTCCTACAATGAGCAGTTCTTC.

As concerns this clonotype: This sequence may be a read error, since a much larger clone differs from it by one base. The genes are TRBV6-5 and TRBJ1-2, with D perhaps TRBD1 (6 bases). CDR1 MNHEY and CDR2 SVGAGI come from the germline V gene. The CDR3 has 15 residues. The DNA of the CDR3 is TGTGCCAGCAGTTACTCGGTCATCTATTCGGGGGGCTACGCCTTC. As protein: CASSYSVIYSGGYAF.

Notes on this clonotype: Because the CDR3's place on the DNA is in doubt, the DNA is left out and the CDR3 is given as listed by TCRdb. This CDR3 is CSAKDETGVPEAFF. The J gene is TRBJ1-1, the V gene TRBV20-1; whether TRBD1, the table's D call, matches the DNA was not checked. The CDR3 length is 14 residues, termini included. CDR1 and CDR2 from the germline V gene are DFQATT and SNEGSKA (reference sequence).

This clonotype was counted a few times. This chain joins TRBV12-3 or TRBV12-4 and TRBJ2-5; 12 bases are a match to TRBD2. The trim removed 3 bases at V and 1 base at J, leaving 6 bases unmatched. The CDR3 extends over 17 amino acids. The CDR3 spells CASSLDSSGRAQETQYF. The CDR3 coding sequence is TGTGCCAGCAGTTTGGACTCTAGCGGGAGGGCCCAAGAGACCCAGTACTTC.

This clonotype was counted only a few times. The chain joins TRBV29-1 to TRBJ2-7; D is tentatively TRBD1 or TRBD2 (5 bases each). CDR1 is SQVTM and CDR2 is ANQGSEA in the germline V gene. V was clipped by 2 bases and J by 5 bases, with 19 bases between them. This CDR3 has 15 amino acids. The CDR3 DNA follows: TGCAGCGTTGAACCCCCCTTGGGGGTAGGAAACGAGCAGTACTTC. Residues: CSVEPPLGVGNEQYF.

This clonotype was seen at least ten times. The CDR3 is CASSPTGPTYEQYF. The CDR3 region has the DNA TGTGCCAGCAGCCCTACAGGGCCGACCTACGAGCAGTACTTC. The chain carries TRBV7-8 and TRBJ2-7; tentatively, D is TRBD1 (6 bases). Germline V lookup: CDR1 SGHVS, CDR2 FQNEAQ. The CDR3 loop spans 14 amino acids. The germline V and J ends were trimmed by 5 bases and 2 bases, with 13 bases remaining between them.

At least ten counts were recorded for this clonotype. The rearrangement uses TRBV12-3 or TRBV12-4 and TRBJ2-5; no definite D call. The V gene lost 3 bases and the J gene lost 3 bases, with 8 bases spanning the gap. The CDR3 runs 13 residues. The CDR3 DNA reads TGTGCCAGCAGTTTTGTCCCAGAAGAGACCCAGTACTTC. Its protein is CASSFVPEETQYF.

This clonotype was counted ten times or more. The DNA for the CDR3 is TGCAGTGTTCAGAGAGCGGAGAACCCCTACGAGCAGTACTTC. It encodes CSVQRAENPYEQYF. The chain links TRBV20-1 to TRBJ2-7; possible D gene TRBD2, 5 bases. Trimming removed 7 bases at V and 2 bases at J, with 18 bases between. The CDR3 consists of 14 residues. Germline values: CDR1 DFQATT, CDR2 SNEGSKA (reference sequence).

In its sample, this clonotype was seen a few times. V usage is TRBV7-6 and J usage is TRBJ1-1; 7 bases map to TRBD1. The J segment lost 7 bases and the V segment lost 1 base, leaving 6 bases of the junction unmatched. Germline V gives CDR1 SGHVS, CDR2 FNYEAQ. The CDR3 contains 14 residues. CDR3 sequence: CASSLGGGDDEAFF. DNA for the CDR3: TGTGCCAGCAGCTTAGGAGGGGGCGATGATGAAGCTTTCTTT.

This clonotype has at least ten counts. CDR3 residues: CATQGLASGELFF. DNA of the CDR3: TGTGCCACCCAGGGACTGGCGTCCGGGGAGCTGTTTTTT. The V gene is TRBV12-3 or TRBV12-4, the J gene TRBJ2-2; D may be TRBD2 (6 bases). Trimming cost V 10 bases and J 6 bases, with 15 bases left between them. The length of the CDR3 is 13 residues.

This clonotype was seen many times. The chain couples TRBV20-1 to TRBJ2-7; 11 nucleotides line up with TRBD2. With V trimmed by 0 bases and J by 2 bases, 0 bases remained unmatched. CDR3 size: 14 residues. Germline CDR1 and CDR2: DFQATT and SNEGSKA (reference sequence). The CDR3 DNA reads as TGCAGTGCTAGAGATAGCGGGAGGGCCTACGAGCAGTACTTC. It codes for CSARDSGRAYEQYF.

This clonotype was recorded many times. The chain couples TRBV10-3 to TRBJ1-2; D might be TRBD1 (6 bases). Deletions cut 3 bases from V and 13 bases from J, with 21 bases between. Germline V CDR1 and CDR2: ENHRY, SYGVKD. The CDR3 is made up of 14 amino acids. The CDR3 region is CAISEIGDTTLGTF. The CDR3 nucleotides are TGTGCCATCAGTGAAATAGGGGACACCACTCTTGGCACCTTC.

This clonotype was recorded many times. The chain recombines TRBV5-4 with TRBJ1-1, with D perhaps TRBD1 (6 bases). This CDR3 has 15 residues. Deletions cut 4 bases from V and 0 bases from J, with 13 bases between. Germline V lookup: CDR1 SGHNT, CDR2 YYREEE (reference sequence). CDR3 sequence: CASSNQGRVNTEAFF. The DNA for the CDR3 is TGTGCCAGCAGCAACCAGGGGCGTGTGAACACTGAAGCTTTCTTT.

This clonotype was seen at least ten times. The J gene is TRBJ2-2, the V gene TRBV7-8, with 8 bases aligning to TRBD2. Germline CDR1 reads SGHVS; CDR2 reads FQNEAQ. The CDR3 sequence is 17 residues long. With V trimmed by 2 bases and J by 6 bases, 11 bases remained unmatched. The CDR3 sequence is CASSLSGLEYVAGELFF. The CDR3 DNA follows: TGTGCCAGCAGCTTATCGGGACTAGAGTATGTCGCCGGGGAGCTGTTTTTT.

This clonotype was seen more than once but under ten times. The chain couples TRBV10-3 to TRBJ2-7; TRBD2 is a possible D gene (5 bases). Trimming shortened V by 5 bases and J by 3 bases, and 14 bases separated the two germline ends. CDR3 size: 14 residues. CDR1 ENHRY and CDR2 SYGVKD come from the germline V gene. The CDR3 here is CAISRTGAYYEQYF. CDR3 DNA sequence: TGTGCCATCAGTCGGACTGGCGCCTACTACGAGCAGTACTTC.

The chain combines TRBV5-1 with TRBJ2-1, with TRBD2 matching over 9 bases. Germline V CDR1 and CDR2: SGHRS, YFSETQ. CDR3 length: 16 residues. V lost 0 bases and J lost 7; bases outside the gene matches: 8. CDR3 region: CASSLEAGGRRNEQFF. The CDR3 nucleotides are TGCGCCAGCAGCTTGGAGGCGGGGGGGCGGAGAAATGAGCAGTTCTTC.

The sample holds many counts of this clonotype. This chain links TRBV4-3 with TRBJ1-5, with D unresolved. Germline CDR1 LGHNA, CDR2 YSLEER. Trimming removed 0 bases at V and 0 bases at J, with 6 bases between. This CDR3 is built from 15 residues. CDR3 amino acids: CASSQDSFSNQPQHF. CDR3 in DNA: TGCGCCAGCAGCCAAGACTCGTTTAGCAATCAGCCCCAGCATTTT.

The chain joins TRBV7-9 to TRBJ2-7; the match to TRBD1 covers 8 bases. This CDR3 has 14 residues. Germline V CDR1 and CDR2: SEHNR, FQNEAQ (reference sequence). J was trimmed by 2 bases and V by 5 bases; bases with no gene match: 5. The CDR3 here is CASSADRDPYEQYF. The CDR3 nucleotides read TGTGCCAGCAGCGCGGACAGGGATCCCTACGAGCAGTACTTC.

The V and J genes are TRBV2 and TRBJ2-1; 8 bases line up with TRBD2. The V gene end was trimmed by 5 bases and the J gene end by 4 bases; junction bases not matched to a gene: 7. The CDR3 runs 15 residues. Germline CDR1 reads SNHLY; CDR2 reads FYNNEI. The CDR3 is CASSTAGGTYNEQFF. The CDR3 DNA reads TGTGCCAGCAGTACCGCGGGAGGTACTTACAATGAGCAGTTCTTC. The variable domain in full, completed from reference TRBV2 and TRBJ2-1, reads EPEVTQTPSHQVTQMGQEVILRCVPISNHLYFYWYRQILGQKVEFLVSFYNNEISEKSEIFDDQFSVERPDGSNFTLKIRSTKLEDSAMYFCASSTAGGTYNEQFFGPGTRLTVL.

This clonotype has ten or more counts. The CDR3 protein is CASRDRSNNQPQHF. CDR3 in DNA: TGTGCCAGTCGTGACAGGTCCAACAATCAGCCCCAGCATTTT. The V call is TRBV12-3 or TRBV12-4, the J call TRBJ1-5, with D possibly TRBD1 on 6 matching bases. The CDR3 extends over 14 amino acids. V lost 9 bases, J lost 3 bases, and 15 bases lay in between.

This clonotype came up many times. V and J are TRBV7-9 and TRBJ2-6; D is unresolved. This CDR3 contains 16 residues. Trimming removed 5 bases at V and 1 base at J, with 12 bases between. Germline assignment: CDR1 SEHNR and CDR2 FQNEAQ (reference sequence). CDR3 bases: TGTGCCAGCAGCCGAGACCGACGATCTGGGGCCAACGTCCTGACTTTC. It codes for CASSRDRRSGANVLTF. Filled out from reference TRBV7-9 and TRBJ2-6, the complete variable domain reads DTGVSQNPRHKITKRGQNVTFRCDPISEHNRLYWYRQTLGQGPEFLTYFQNEAQLEKSRLLSDRFSAERPKGSFSTLEIQRTEQGDSAMYLCASSRDRRSGANVLTFGAGSRLTVL.

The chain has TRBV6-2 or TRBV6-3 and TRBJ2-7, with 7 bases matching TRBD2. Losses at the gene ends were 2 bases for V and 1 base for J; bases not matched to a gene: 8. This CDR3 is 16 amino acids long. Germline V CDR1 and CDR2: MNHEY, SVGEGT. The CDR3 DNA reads TGTGCCAGCAGTTACAGGGGAGGGACTACTTCCTACGAGCAGTACTTC. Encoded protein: CASSYRGGTTSYEQYF.

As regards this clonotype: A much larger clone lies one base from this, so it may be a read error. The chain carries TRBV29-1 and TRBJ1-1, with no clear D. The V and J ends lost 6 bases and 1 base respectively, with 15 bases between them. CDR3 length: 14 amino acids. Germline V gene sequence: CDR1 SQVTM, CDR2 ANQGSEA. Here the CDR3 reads CSVPEGGPNTEAFF. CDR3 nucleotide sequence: TGCAGCGTCCCCGAGGGCGGGCCGAACACTGAAGCTTTCTTT.

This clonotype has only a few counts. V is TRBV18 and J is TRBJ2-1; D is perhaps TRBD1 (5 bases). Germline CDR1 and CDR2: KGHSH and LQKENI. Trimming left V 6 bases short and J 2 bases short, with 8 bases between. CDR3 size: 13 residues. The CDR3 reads CASSGLPYNEQFF. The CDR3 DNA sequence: TGTGCCAGCTCGGGGCTCCCCTACAATGAGCAGTTCTTC. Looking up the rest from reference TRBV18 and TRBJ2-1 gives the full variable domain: NAGVMQNPRHLVRRRGQEARLRCSPMKGHSHVYWYRQLPEEGLKFMVYLQKENIIDESGMPKERFSAEFPKEGPSILRIQQVVRGDSAAYFCASSGLPYNEQFFGPGTRLTVL.

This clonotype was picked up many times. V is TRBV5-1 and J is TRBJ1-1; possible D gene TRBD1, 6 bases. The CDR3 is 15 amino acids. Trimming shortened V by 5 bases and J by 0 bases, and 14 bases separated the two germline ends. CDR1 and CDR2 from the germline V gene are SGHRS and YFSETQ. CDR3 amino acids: CASSRRGGLNTEAFF. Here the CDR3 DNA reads TGCGCCAGCAGTCGACGGGGGGGCCTGAACACTGAAGCTTTCTTT.

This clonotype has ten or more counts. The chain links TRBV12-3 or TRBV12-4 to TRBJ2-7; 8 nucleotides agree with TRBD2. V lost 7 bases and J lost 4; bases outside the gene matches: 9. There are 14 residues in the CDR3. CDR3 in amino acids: CASKSELAEYEQYF. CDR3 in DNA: TGTGCCAGCAAATCGGAACTAGCGGAATACGAGCAGTACTTC.

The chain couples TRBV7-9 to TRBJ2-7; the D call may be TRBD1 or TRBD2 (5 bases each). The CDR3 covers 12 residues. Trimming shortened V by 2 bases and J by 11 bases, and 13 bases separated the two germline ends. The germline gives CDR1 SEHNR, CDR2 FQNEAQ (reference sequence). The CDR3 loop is CASSLRPGPEYF. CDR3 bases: TGTGCCAGCAGCTTAAGGCCGGGACCGGAGTACTTC. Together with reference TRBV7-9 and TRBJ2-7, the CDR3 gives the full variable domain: DTGVSQNPRHKITKRGQNVTFRCDPISEHNRLYWYRQTLGQGPEFLTYFQNEAQLEKSRLLSDRFSAERPKGSFSTLEIQRTEQGDSAMYLCASSLRPGPEYFGPGTRLTVT.

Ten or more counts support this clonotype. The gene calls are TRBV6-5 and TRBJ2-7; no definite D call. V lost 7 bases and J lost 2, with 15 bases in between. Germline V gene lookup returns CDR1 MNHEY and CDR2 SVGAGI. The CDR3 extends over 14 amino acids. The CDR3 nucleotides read TGTGCCAGCACCTTTCCCGATTCCCCCTACGAGCAGTACTTC. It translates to CASTFPDSPYEQYF.

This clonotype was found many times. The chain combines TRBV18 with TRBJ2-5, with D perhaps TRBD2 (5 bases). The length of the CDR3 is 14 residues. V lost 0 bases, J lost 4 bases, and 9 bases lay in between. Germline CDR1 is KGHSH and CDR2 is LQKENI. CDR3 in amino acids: CASSPPLVVETQYF. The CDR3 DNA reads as TGTGCCAGCTCACCACCACTAGTTGTAGAGACCCAGTACTTC.

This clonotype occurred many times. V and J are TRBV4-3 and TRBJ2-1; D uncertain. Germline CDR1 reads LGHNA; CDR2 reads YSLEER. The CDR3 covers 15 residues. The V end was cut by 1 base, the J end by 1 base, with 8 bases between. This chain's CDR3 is CASSQAHDSYNEQFF. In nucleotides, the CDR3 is TGCGCCAGCAGCCAAGCTCATGATTCCTACAATGAGCAGTTCTTC.

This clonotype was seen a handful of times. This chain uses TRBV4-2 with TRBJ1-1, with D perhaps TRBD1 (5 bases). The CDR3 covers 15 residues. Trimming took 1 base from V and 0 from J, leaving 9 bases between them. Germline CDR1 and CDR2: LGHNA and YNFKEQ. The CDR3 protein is CASSQVGQMNTEAFF. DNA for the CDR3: TGTGCCAGCAGCCAAGTGGGGCAGATGAACACTGAAGCTTTCTTT.